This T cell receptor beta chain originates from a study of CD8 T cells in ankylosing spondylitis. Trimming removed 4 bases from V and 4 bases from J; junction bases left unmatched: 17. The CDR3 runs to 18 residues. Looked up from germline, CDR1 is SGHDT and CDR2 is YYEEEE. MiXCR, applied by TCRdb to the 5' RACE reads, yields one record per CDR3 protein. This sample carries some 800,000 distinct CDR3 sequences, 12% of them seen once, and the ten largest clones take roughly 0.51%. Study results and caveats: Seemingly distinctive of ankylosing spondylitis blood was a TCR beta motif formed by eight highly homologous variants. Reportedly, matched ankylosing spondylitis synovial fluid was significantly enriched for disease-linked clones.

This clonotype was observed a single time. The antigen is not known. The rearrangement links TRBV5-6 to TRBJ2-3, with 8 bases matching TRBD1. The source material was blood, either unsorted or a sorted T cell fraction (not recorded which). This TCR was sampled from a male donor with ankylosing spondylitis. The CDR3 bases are TGTGCCAGCAGCCGAAAACCCGACTGGACAGGGCTGGCAGATACGCAGTATTTT. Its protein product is CASSRKPDWTGLADTQYF.